Described below is a single T cell receptor beta chain sequence and its context. The antigen is undetermined. The source of the sample is a study of cytomegalovirus exposure and HLA in healthy donors. Regarding the study as a whole: The classifier reportedly diagnosed cytomegalovirus status with high sensitivity and specificity. Segments of the TCR beta V type were, in most cases, productive about 87% or about 30% of the time in an earlier analysis.

The CDR3 loop spans 14 amino acids. Germline CDR1 is LNHDA and CDR2 is SQIVND (reference sequence). The V and J ends lost 10 bases and 7 bases respectively, with 17 bases between them. Both 60 Vbeta primers and 13 Jbeta primers went into the PCR. The method was immunoSEQ multiplex PCR; TCRdb's version includes in-frame clones alone and lacks a portion of them. The sample records some 200,000 clones, 82% being singletons. Source material: PBMCs. V gene TRBV19 combines with J gene TRBJ1-6; a possible D gene is TRBD1 (6 bases). The sequence derives from a boy aged 2 to 10 in good health and CMV-seronegative. The CDR3 nucleotides are TGTGCCACCCGGGTGGGACAAGGAAATTCACCCCTCCACTTT. Amino acid sequence: CATRVGQGNSPLHF.